The 28 T cell receptor beta chains listed next were all sequenced from one sample in a study of CD8 T cells in Susac syndrome. Random hexamers primed reverse transcription of roughly 0.45 to 1 ug RNA. Each CDR3 protein is one row after TCRdb ran MiXCR on the immunoSEQ multiplex PCR reads. The table has tens of thousands of distinct CDR3 sequences, nearly 96% seen once. The sample comprised CD4+ T cells from PBMCs. The origin of the receptors is a human donor with multiple sclerosis.

The chain links TRBV20-1 to TRBJ2-3; 12 positions agree with TRBD2. This CDR3 has 14 amino acids. With V trimmed by 6 bases and J by 9 bases, 10 bases remained unmatched. The germline CDR1 and CDR2 sequences are DFQATT and SNEGSKA (reference sequence). The CDR3 coding sequence is TGCAGTGCCCCCGGACTAGCGGGGACCGGAACGCAGTATTTT. Translation: CSAPGLAGTGTQYF.

The chain has TRBV5-1 and TRBJ2-7; D gene unclear. Germline V CDR1 and CDR2: SGHRS, YFSETQ. V shed 2 bases and J shed 3 bases, with 9 bases lying between them. This CDR3 is 13 amino acids long. CDR3 DNA sequence: TGCGCCAGCAGCTTCGACACCAGCTACGAGCAGTACTTC. Encoded protein: CASSFDTSYEQYF. Full variable domain (missing parts from reference TRBV5-1 and TRBJ2-7): KAGVTQTPRYLIKTRGQQVTLSCSPISGHRSVSWYQQTPGQGLQFLFEYFSETQRNKGNFPGRFSGRQFSNSRSEMNVSTLELGDSALYLCASSFDTSYEQYFGPGTRLTVT.

The V and J genes are TRBV24-1 and TRBJ2-2, with 7 bases that match TRBD1. Trimming cost V 2 bases and J 4 bases; bases outside gene matches: 6. From germline, CDR1 is KGHDR and CDR2 SFDVKD. The CDR3 is made up of 16 amino acids. The CDR3 coding sequence is TGTGCCACCAGTGATTCTGCCCGACAGGGCACCGGGGAGCTGTTTTTT. Translation gives CATSDSARQGTGELFF.

This clonotype occurred once. The V call is TRBV29-1, the J call TRBJ1-1, with D hard to call. V lost 5 bases and J lost 10, with 17 bases in between. The CDR3 runs 12 residues. CDR1 SQVTM and CDR2 ANQGSEA come from the germline V gene. CDR3 sequence: CSVNWGGMGAFF. The CDR3 DNA follows: TGCAGCGTTAATTGGGGTGGGATGGGAGCTTTCTTT.

This chain uses TRBV20-1 with TRBJ2-6, with D unresolved. Germline CDR1 and CDR2: DFQATT and SNEGSKA (reference sequence). This CDR3 has 13 residues. V lost 6 bases to trimming and J lost 1 base, with 7 bases between them. CDR3 coding DNA: TGCAGTGCCGTGAGATCTGGGGCCAACGTCCTGACTTTC. Translation gives CSAVRSGANVLTF.

This clonotype was counted a single time. This chain links TRBV7-9 with TRBJ1-5; D gene unclear. The CDR3 covers 13 residues. CDR1 is SEHNR and CDR2 is FQNEAQ in the germline V gene (reference sequence). With 2 bases removed from V and 1 base from J, the gap between germline ends came to 3 bases. The CDR3 is CASSLQSNQPQHF. DNA of the CDR3: TGTGCCAGCAGCTTACAGAGCAATCAGCCCCAGCATTTT.

The chain uses TRBV4-1 and TRBJ2-5, with D uncertain. CDR3 length: 13 amino acids. Trimming removed 2 bases at V and 3 bases at J, with 7 bases between. Looked up from germline, CDR1 is MGHRA and CDR2 is YSYEKL. The CDR3 reads CASSQWSEETQYF. For the CDR3, the DNA is TGCGCCAGCAGCCAATGGTCAGAAGAGACCCAGTACTTC.

The gene calls are TRBV12-3 or TRBV12-4 and TRBJ1-1; tentative D call: TRBD1 (5 bases). The V end was cut by 4 bases, the J end by 0 bases, with 12 bases between. The CDR3 consists of 15 residues. The CDR3 DNA sequence: TGTGCCAGCAGTTCCAGTCGAGGGGTGAACACTGAAGCTTTCTTT. It codes for CASSSSRGVNTEAFF.

The chain carries TRBV20-1 and TRBJ2-1; 8 bases agree with TRBD2. This CDR3 spans 14 amino acids. Germline V gives CDR1 DFQATT, CDR2 SNEGSKA (reference sequence). Unmatched junction bases numbered 5, after V lost 3 bases and J lost 4 bases. CDR3: CSARLAGFYNEQFF. The DNA of the CDR3 is TGCAGTGCTAGGCTAGCGGGCTTTTACAATGAGCAGTTCTTC.

The chain carries TRBV6-1 and TRBJ2-6; possible D gene TRBD1, 6 bases. The CDR3 contains 16 residues. Trimming shortened V by 5 bases and J by 0 bases, and 11 bases separated the two germline ends. In germline, CDR1 is MNHNS, CDR2 SASEGT. The CDR3: CASSQDRDSGANVLTF. CDR3 nucleotide sequence: TGTGCCAGCAGTCAGGACAGAGACTCTGGGGCCAACGTCCTGACTTTC.

This chain links TRBV12-3 or TRBV12-4 with TRBJ2-7, with D unclear. Trimming pared 9 bases from V and 0 bases from J, leaving 18 bases between. The CDR3 contains 15 residues. This CDR3 is CASAGSVRFSYEQYF. The CDR3 nucleotides are TGTGCCAGTGCTGGGTCTGTTCGGTTCTCCTACGAGCAGTACTTC.

Only a few counts were recorded for this clonotype. The chain joins TRBV2 to TRBJ1-1, with D unclear. Germline CDR1 and CDR2: SNHLY and FYNNEI. The CDR3 covers 11 residues. Trimming stripped 6 bases from V and 4 bases from J, with 6 bases between. In DNA form, the CDR3 reads TGTGCCAGCAGCCCCCGCACTGAAGCTTTCTTT. This codes for CASSPRTEAFF.

The CDR3 region is CSAWTSSSYNEQFF. DNA for the CDR3: TGCAGTGCTTGGACCTCCAGCTCCTACAATGAGCAGTTCTTC. The chain uses TRBV20-1 and TRBJ2-1; the D is unclear. This CDR3 spans 14 amino acids. V gave up 5 bases and J gave up 0 bases, with 11 bases separating them. The germline CDR1 and CDR2 sequences are DFQATT and SNEGSKA (reference sequence).

The CDR3 reads CASSLAQGAANEQFF. The CDR3, as DNA: TGCGCCAGCAGCTTGGCTCAGGGGGCGGCCAATGAGCAGTTCTTC. The chain recombines TRBV5-1 with TRBJ2-1; 8 positions agree with TRBD1. The V and J ends lost 0 bases and 6 bases, in that order; junction bases with no gene match: 5. Germline V gene data show CDR1 as SGHRS and CDR2 as YFSETQ. The CDR3 sequence is 15 residues long.

This sequence joins TRBV11-3 and TRBJ2-1; D may match TRBD1 or TRBD2 (5 bases each). The CDR3 is 15 residues long. CDR1 is SGHNT and CDR2 is YENEEA in the germline V gene. With 2 bases removed from V and 5 bases from J, the gap between germline ends came to 13 bases. The CDR3 sequence is CASSLISGRNNEQFF. CDR3 in DNA: TGTGCCAGCAGCTTAATTTCGGGACGAAACAATGAGCAGTTCTTC.

The genes are TRBV20-1 and TRBJ1-5; TRBD1 matches 9 bases. The V gene's germline CDR1 is DFQATT and CDR2 SNEGSKA (reference sequence). With 5 bases clipped from V and 9 bases from J, the junction kept 14 bases outside the gene matches. This CDR3 region has 15 residues. The CDR3 DNA sequence: TGCAGTGCTGTCACAGGGGGCGCCGAGGATCGGCCCCAGCATTTT. Amino acid sequence: CSAVTGGAEDRPQHF.

The V gene is TRBV3-1, the J gene TRBJ1-2; 8 bases match TRBD1. Germline trimming cut 4 bases from V and 6 bases from J; bases unmatched to any gene: 10. This CDR3 comprises 15 residues. Per germline, CDR1 LGHDT and CDR2 YNNKEL (reference sequence). CDR3 sequence (DNA): TGTGCCAGCAGCCTAAGATCGACAGGGGCTGATGGCTACACCTTC. Translated, it gives CASSLRSTGADGYTF.

V is TRBV12-3 or TRBV12-4 and J is TRBJ1-6; 8 positions match TRBD1. The V segment lost 6 bases and the J segment 6 bases; nucleotides outside the gene matches: 4. The CDR3 has 14 amino acids. The CDR3 here is CASSPTGGNSPLHF. The CDR3 bases are TGTGCCAGCAGCCCCACAGGGGGTAATTCACCCCTCCACTTT.

The rearrangement links TRBV12-3 or TRBV12-4 to TRBJ1-2; D remains unclear. V lost 7 bases and J 0 bases, leaving 12 bases between the germline ends. CDR3 length equals 14 residues. CDR3 residues: CASTSTGTNYGYTF. In DNA form, the CDR3 reads TGTGCCAGCACGTCGACGGGGACTAACTATGGCTACACCTTC.

Details on this clonotype: One end of the junction is discordant with germline, which a read error may explain. The chain joins TRBV5-1 to TRBJ2-5, with 9 positions matching TRBD2. Looked up from germline, CDR1 is SGHRS and CDR2 is YFSETQ. This CDR3 region has 15 residues. The CDR3, as DNA: TGCGCCAGCAGTAGGTCTAGCGGGGACCAGGAGACCCAGTACTTC. Translation: CASSRSSGDQETQYF.

The chain recombines TRBV3-1 with TRBJ2-3; TRBD2 agrees at 12 bases. Germline V CDR1 and CDR2: LGHDT, YNNKEL (reference sequence). This CDR3 is 14 amino acids long. J gave up 9 bases and V 2 bases, and 3 bases lay outside the gene matches. This chain's CDR3 is CASSQQTSGGTQYF. The DNA for the CDR3 is TGTGCCAGCAGCCAACAGACTAGCGGGGGAACGCAGTATTTT.

The chain has TRBV18 and TRBJ2-3, with D possibly TRBD1 on 5 matching bases. Trimming took 3 bases from V and 4 from J, leaving 17 bases between them. Germline V lookup: CDR1 KGHSH, CDR2 LQKENI. This CDR3 has 16 amino acids. The CDR3 reads CASSPLPQVEADTQYF. In DNA form, the CDR3 reads TGTGCCAGCTCACCCTTACCACAGGTGGAAGCAGATACGCAGTATTTT.

The rearrangement uses TRBV4-1 and TRBJ2-7, with 8 bases aligning to TRBD1. Germline values: CDR1 MGHRA, CDR2 YSYEKL. CDR3 length equals 16 residues. The ends lost 2 bases at V and 2 bases at J; junction bases unmatched: 8. DNA of the CDR3: TGCGCCAGCAGCCAACCGAGACAGGGGAAGACCTACGAGCAGTACTTC. Translating it yields CASSQPRQGKTYEQYF.

This chain connects TRBV7-2 to TRBJ2-5; D remains unclear. This CDR3 contains 13 residues. Germline CDR1 SGHTA, CDR2 FQGNSA. Trimming removed 5 bases at V and 5 bases at J, with 12 bases between. The CDR3 loop reads CASSRTQRETQYF. CDR3 nucleotide sequence: TGTGCCAGCAGCAGGACCCAAAGGGAGACCCAGTACTTC. Complete variable domain (other parts from reference TRBV7-2 and TRBJ2-5): GAGVSQSPSNKVTEKGKDVELRCDPISGHTALYWYRQSLGQGLEFLIYFQGNSAPDKSGLPSDRFSAERTGGSVSTLTIQRTQQEDSAVYLCASSRTQRETQYFGPGTRLLVL.

The CDR3: CSAPTGIDGYTF. The CDR3 DNA is TGCAGTGCTCCCACGGGCATCGATGGCTACACCTTC. The chain is built from TRBV20-1 and TRBJ1-2; no definite D call. Germline loops: CDR1 DFQATT, CDR2 SNEGSKA (reference sequence). This CDR3 is 12 amino acids long. Trimming removed 5 bases at V and 6 bases at J, with 13 bases between.

This chain joins TRBV6-1 and TRBJ1-6; a possible D gene is TRBD1 (6 bases). The CDR3 extends over 17 amino acids. Germline loops: CDR1 MNHNS, CDR2 SASEGT. Trimming removed 6 bases from V and 7 bases from J, with 22 bases in between. The CDR3 is CASRRGDNQRGNSPLHF. The DNA for the CDR3 is TGTGCCAGCAGGAGGGGGGACAACCAGAGAGGGAATTCACCCCTCCACTTT.

This chain connects TRBV7-9 to TRBJ2-7, with D perhaps TRBD2 (6 bases). The CDR3 totals 15 residues. CDR1 and CDR2 from the germline V gene are SEHNR and FQNEAQ (reference sequence). V lost 5 bases, J lost 3 bases, and 17 bases lay in between. CDR3 nucleotides: TGTGCCAGCAGCCCGGGGGTACAGGCCCTCTACGAGCAGTACTTC. Protein sequence: CASSPGVQALYEQYF. Full variable domain (remainder filled in from reference TRBV7-9 and TRBJ2-7): DTGVSQNPRHKITKRGQNVTFRCDPISEHNRLYWYRQTLGQGPEFLTYFQNEAQLEKSRLLSDRFSAERPKGSFSTLEIQRTEQGDSAMYLCASSPGVQALYEQYFGPGTRLTVT.

The chain carries TRBV12-3 or TRBV12-4 and TRBJ1-5, with 7 bases aligning to TRBD1. This CDR3 region has 14 residues. V was pared by 6 bases and J by 5 bases, with 7 bases of the junction left unmatched. The CDR3 DNA reads as TGTGCCAGCAGGAAAGACAGGGCTGATCAGCCCCAGCATTTT. The encoded protein is CASRKDRADQPQHF.